This TCR beta chain was profiled in a study of cytomegalovirus exposure and HLA in healthy donors. Assay: immunoSEQ multiplex PCR; the TCRdb copy retains only in-frame clones and omits some. The data show 150,000 to 200,000 clones, over 80% seen once. Sample: PBMCs. This receptor was identified in a man aged 25-45 years in good health and CMV-seropositive.

The CDR3 here is CASSPSGGNTEAFF. As DNA, the CDR3 is TGTGCCAGCAGTCCCTCAGGAGGTAACACTGAAGCTTTCTTT. The chain links TRBV6-5 to TRBJ1-1; D not certain. This CDR3 has 14 residues. The V gene lost 5 bases and the J gene lost 2 bases, with 12 bases spanning the gap. Looked up from germline, CDR1 is MNHEY and CDR2 is SVGAGI.